The 27 T cell receptor beta chains given below trace back to one sample, sequenced in a study of cytomegalovirus exposure and HLA in healthy donors. In the PCR, 60 Vbeta and 13 Jbeta primers were used. This table comes from immunoSEQ multiplex PCR, and its TCRdb copy is limited to in-frame clones, with some not included. The sample records 150,000 or so clones, around four fifths being singletons. Sequencing was carried out using PBMCs. These TCRs come from a woman in her forties or fifties in good health and CMV-seropositive.

V usage is TRBV28 and J usage is TRBJ2-1, with 10 bases identical to TRBD2. The CDR3 contains 19 residues. Germline trimming cut 3 bases from V and 8 bases from J; bases unmatched to any gene: 19. CDR1 and CDR2 from the germline V gene are MDHEN and SYDVKM. The DNA for the CDR3 is TGTGCCAGCAGTTTTAGGTCACTAGCGGGATATGGTCGGGGCGATGAGCAGTTCTTC. The encoded protein is CASSFRSLAGYGRGDEQFF.

The V call is TRBV11-3, the J call TRBJ2-5; TRBD2 agrees at 9 bases. In germline, CDR1 is SGHNT, CDR2 YENEEA. The CDR3 has 17 amino acids. J lost 4 bases, V lost 5 bases, and 14 bases had no gene match. The CDR3 DNA reads as TGTGCCAGCAGCCAAGGGGGTGTAGGTAGCGGGAGAGAGACCCAGTACTTC. Translation: CASSQGGVGSGRETQYF.

CDR3 in DNA: TGTGCCGGAAACCGGGACAGTCCCTACGAGCAGTACTTC. This translates into CAGNRDSPYEQYF. The rearrangement uses TRBV2 and TRBJ2-7; 7 bases align to TRBD1. The CDR3 consists of 13 residues. CDR1 SNHLY and CDR2 FYNNEI come from the germline V gene. The J segment lost 2 bases and the V segment lost 11 bases, leaving 9 bases of the junction unmatched.

This clone was seen a single time. The V and J genes are TRBV28 and TRBJ1-2, with D possibly matching TRBD1 (6 bases). The CDR3 is 11 amino acids. In germline, CDR1 is MDHEN, CDR2 SYDVKM. The V end was cut by 11 bases, the J end by 8 bases, with 15 bases between. Here the CDR3 DNA reads TGTGCCGGAGGACAGTTTGGGGGCTACACCTTC. This codes for CAGGQFGGYTF.

The J gene is TRBJ2-1, the V gene TRBV2; 7 bases are a match to TRBD2. The germline V gene encodes CDR1 SNHLY and CDR2 FYNNEI. The CDR3 runs 17 residues. Losses at the gene ends were 4 bases for V and 7 bases for J; bases not matched to a gene: 16. CDR3 coding DNA: TGTGCCAGCAGTGCCGGTGGGCTAGCGGTTTTGGGGAATGAGCAGTTCTTC. Protein sequence: CASSAGGLAVLGNEQFF.

J is TRBJ1-1 and V is TRBV5-1; a weak D match, TRBD1 (6 bases). CDR3 length: 11 residues. V gave up 0 bases and J gave up 11 bases, with 8 bases separating them. CDR1 is SGHRS, CDR2 YFSETQ, per germline. CDR3 sequence reads: CASSLEGEAFF. CDR3 sequence (DNA): TGCGCCAGCAGCTTGGAGGGGGAGGCTTTCTTT.

This CDR3 is CASSLVAGGPETQYF. The CDR3 DNA follows: TGTGCCAGCAGCTTAGTTGCGGGGGGGCCTGAGACCCAGTACTTC. This chain joins TRBV7-8 and TRBJ2-5; the match to TRBD2 covers 9 bases. J gave up 5 bases and V 1 base, and 5 bases lay outside the gene matches. This CDR3 has 15 residues. Germline V CDR1 and CDR2: SGHVS, FQNEAQ.

There are a few counts of this clone. The chain has TRBV6-6 and TRBJ2-7; D may be TRBD1 (5 bases). Per germline, CDR1 MNHNY and CDR2 SVGAGI (reference sequence). This CDR3 region has 13 residues. Trimming took 4 bases from V and 4 from J, leaving 11 bases between them. CDR3 amino acids: CASSFTGSYEQYF. The CDR3 nucleotides read TGTGCCAGCAGTTTCACAGGATCTTACGAGCAGTACTTC.

V usage is TRBV25-1 and J usage is TRBJ2-2; a weak D match, TRBD1 (5 bases). The CDR3 has 15 residues. With 9 bases removed from V and 4 bases from J, the gap between germline ends came to 18 bases. Germline-derived CDR1 and CDR2 are MGHDK and SYGVNS. Here the CDR3 reads CASGKGPSGTGELFF. CDR3 nucleotide sequence: TGTGCCAGTGGGAAGGGGCCTAGTGGCACCGGGGAGCTGTTTTTT.

The chain carries TRBV28 and TRBJ1-3; 9 bases agree with TRBD1. Trimming removed 5 bases from V and 3 bases from J; junction bases left unmatched: 14. Per germline, CDR1 MDHEN and CDR2 SYDVKM. This CDR3 contains 18 residues. Written as DNA, the CDR3 is TGTGCCAGCAGTCTACCACAGGGGGCGCGGGTCCTTGGAAACACCATATATTTT. As protein: CASSLPQGARVLGNTIYF.

There are a few counts of this clone. This chain joins TRBV28 and TRBJ2-2, with 7 bases aligning to TRBD2. J was trimmed by 8 bases and V by 1 base; bases with no gene match: 10. The length of the CDR3 is 16 residues. CDR1 is MDHEN, CDR2 SYDVKM, per germline. The CDR3 DNA sequence: TGTGCCAGCAGTTTATCGCTAGCCGGGAGGACGGGGGAGCTGTTTTTT. Protein: CASSLSLAGRTGELFF. The full variable domain, its missing parts supplied by reference TRBV28 and TRBJ2-2, is DVKVTQSSRYLVKRTGEKVFLECVQDMDHENMFWYRQDPGLGLRLIYFSYDVKMKEKGDIPEGYSVSREKKERFSLILESASTNQTSMYLCASSLSLAGRTGELFFGEGSRLTVL.

V usage is TRBV4-3 and J usage is TRBJ1-1; possibly TRBD1 for D (5 bases). Trimming left V 4 bases short and J 5 bases short, with 14 bases between. The CDR3 spans 14 residues. CDR1 and CDR2 from the germline V gene are LGHNA and YSLEER. CDR3 in amino acids: CASSPGEGSTEAFF. Written as DNA, the CDR3 is TGCGCCAGCAGCCCTGGGGAGGGGAGTACTGAAGCTTTCTTT.

This clone has just one count. The gene calls are TRBV4-3 and TRBJ2-7; 8 nucleotides align to TRBD2. Germline-derived CDR1 and CDR2 are LGHNA and YSLEER. The CDR3 loop spans 15 amino acids. With V trimmed by 0 bases and J by 6 bases, 7 bases remained unmatched. The CDR3 DNA reads as TGCGCCAGCAGCCAAGATGGCGGGGGGCCGAGCGAGCAGTACTTC. Translated: CASSQDGGGPSEQYF.

The chain uses TRBV7-9 and TRBJ2-5, with D perhaps matching TRBD1 (6 bases). This CDR3 has 13 residues. Between the trimmed V and J ends, which lost 5 bases and 5 bases, there was a span of 12 bases. CDR1 SEHNR and CDR2 FQNEAQ come from the germline V gene (reference sequence). CDR3 bases: TGTGCCAGCAGCAGAACAGGGTTGGAGACCCAGTACTTC. Translating gives CASSRTGLETQYF.

This clone was observed many times. V usage is TRBV2 and J usage is TRBJ1-4; D unclear. From germline, CDR1 is SNHLY and CDR2 FYNNEI. This CDR3 has 13 amino acids. Trimming pared 7 bases from V and 8 bases from J, leaving 14 bases between. The CDR3 loop is CASTGNRQEKLFF. Written as DNA, the CDR3 is TGTGCCAGCACGGGTAATAGGCAGGAAAAACTGTTTTTT.

This sequence joins TRBV28 and TRBJ1-2; D is undetermined. This CDR3 spans 16 amino acids. CDR1 and CDR2 from the germline V gene are MDHEN and SYDVKM. Trimming removed 4 bases at V and 2 bases at J, with 17 bases between. CDR3 sequence (DNA): TGTGCCAGCAGTTGGGAGTCCGGGAGAACGAACTATGGCTACACCTTC. This sequence encodes CASSWESGRTNYGYTF.

The genes are TRBV29-1 and TRBJ1-6, with 8 positions matching TRBD1. Losses at the gene ends were 7 bases for V and 7 bases for J; bases not matched to a gene: 6. The CDR3 contains 13 residues. The germline gives CDR1 SQVTM, CDR2 ANQGSEA. In DNA, the CDR3 is TGCAGCGCAGTAACAGGGGGGAATTCACCCCTCCACTTT. Its protein product is CSAVTGGNSPLHF.

This chain links TRBV6-1 with TRBJ1-4; TRBD1 matches 9 bases. The V gene's germline CDR1 is MNHNS and CDR2 SASEGT. The length of the CDR3 is 14 residues. The J segment lost 8 bases and the V segment lost 7 bases, leaving 8 bases of the junction unmatched. In nucleotides, the CDR3 is TGTGCCAGCACCGCTGGGACAGGGAACGAAAAACTGTTTTTT. Amino acid sequence: CASTAGTGNEKLFF.

This clone was picked up a small number of times. The chain is built from TRBV28 and TRBJ2-7, with TRBD1 matching 7 bases. V shed 5 bases, J shed 5 bases, and the junction held 9 bases outside the gene matches. This CDR3 region has 14 residues. The germline gives CDR1 MDHEN, CDR2 SYDVKM. The CDR3 is CASSVNRGIHEQYF. The CDR3 coding sequence is TGTGCCAGCAGTGTCAACAGGGGAATCCACGAGCAGTACTTC.

This chain connects TRBV11-2 to TRBJ1-2, with TRBD1 matching over 9 bases. This CDR3 spans 14 amino acids. CDR1 and CDR2 (germline): SGHAT, FQNNGV. Trimming cost V 2 bases and J 5 bases; bases outside gene matches: 3. CDR3 residues: CASSLLQGAYGYTF. The CDR3 bases are TGTGCCAGCAGCTTATTACAGGGGGCTTATGGCTACACCTTC.

The rearrangement joins TRBV10-3 to TRBJ1-1; TRBD1 is a possible D gene (5 bases). The CDR3 loop spans 15 amino acids. CDR1 and CDR2 from the germline V gene are ENHRY and SYGVKD. V gave up 0 bases and J gave up 4 bases, with 12 bases separating them. The CDR3 region has the DNA TGTGCCATCAGTGAGTCGGCAGGGTGGGGCACTGAAGCTTTCTTT. This gives the protein CAISESAGWGTEAFF.

In its sample, this clone was seen a few times. The V and J genes are TRBV6-1 and TRBJ1-1; D perhaps matches TRBD1 (5 bases). CDR1 and CDR2 from the germline V gene are MNHNS and SASEGT. This CDR3 has 13 residues. V lost 8 bases, J lost 4 bases, and 14 bases lay in between. CDR3 loop: CASALKRGTEAFF. The DNA for the CDR3 is TGTGCCAGCGCCCTAAAAAGGGGCACTGAAGCTTTCTTT.

This clone is medium-sized. This rearrangement joins TRBV6-6 to TRBJ1-5; TRBD1 aligns across 7 bases. Germline CDR1 and CDR2: MNHNY and SVGAGI (reference sequence). Trimming at V came to 7 bases and at J to 1 base, leaving 4 bases not matched to a gene. This CDR3 is built from 14 residues. CDR3 loop: CASNTGDSNQPQHF. DNA of the CDR3: TGTGCCAGCAATACAGGGGACAGCAATCAGCCCCAGCATTTT.

This clone was found once. This chain connects TRBV6-5 to TRBJ1-4, with unresolved D. V was cut by 4 bases and J by 7 bases, with 16 bases left in between. CDR3 length: 15 amino acids. Germline V gene data show CDR1 as MNHEY and CDR2 as SVGAGI. The CDR3 bases are TGTGCCAGCAGTTCCTTACCGTCTAGTGGTGAAAAACTGTTTTTT. Its translation is CASSSLPSSGEKLFF.

The V and J genes are TRBV5-4 and TRBJ2-5, with 12 positions matching TRBD2. The CDR3 is 15 residues long. V lost 4 bases to trimming and J lost 4 bases; unmatched junction nucleotides: 5. Germline CDR1 and CDR2: SGHNT and YYREEE (reference sequence). CDR3 sequence (DNA): TGTGCCAGCAGCCTGCTAGCGGGGGGGGTAGAGACCCAGTACTTC. Protein sequence: CASSLLAGGVETQYF.

The chain links TRBV11-2 to TRBJ2-1; 7 nucleotides line up with TRBD1. Germline CDR1 reads SGHAT; CDR2 reads FQNNGV. After removal of 5 bases from V and 4 bases from J, the junction contained 5 bases not matched to a gene. The CDR3 runs to 14 residues. For the CDR3, the DNA is TGTGCCAGCAGCGGGGACAGAAATTACAATGAGCAGTTCTTC. Its protein product is CASSGDRNYNEQFF.

The chain carries TRBV10-3 and TRBJ1-2, with 7 bases lining up with TRBD1. Trimming cost V 4 bases and J 8 bases; bases outside gene matches: 7. CDR1 ENHRY and CDR2 SYGVKD come from the germline V gene. The length of the CDR3 is 13 residues. The CDR3 region has the DNA TGTGCCATCAGTGGACAGGGAGTAGAAGGCTACACCTTC. Translated, it gives CAISGQGVEGYTF.